What follows is one T cell receptor (delta chain) and its context. Its antigen has not been determined. No much larger clone exists at a distance of one base, and base qualities are not known. This specimen belongs to a study of delta chains in infants with herpesvirus infections (dated by TCRdb to the early 2020s). With regard to the full study: From birth, the study prospectively followed a Ugandan infant birth cohort to characterize gammadelta T cell responses to primary cytomegalovirus (CMV) infection. The study searched for a public fetal Vdelta1/Vgamma8 gammadelta TCR clonotype in infants who acquired CMV infection after birth. From PBMC, gammadelta TCRs were sequenced for 18 CMV-infected infants (one congenitally infected) and 8 CMV-uninfected infants who had sufficient sample available. Blood samples from the infants were grouped into approximate ages of 1.5, 4, 8 and 12 months. Previously published Belgian fetal and cord blood gammadelta TCR data were added only for comparison and were not generated in this cohort. Broad study findings and their caveats: The public clonotype was detected only at the first time point after infection and was not found in uninfected infants or in infants infected after 120 days. The public Vdelta1 clonotype was detected in 4 of 18 CMV-infected infants, namely three infected postnatally before 120 days of age and the congenitally infected infant. Limitations noted by the authors included a small sample size and a lack of race- or environment-matched controls, because nearly all Ugandans acquire CMV before adulthood. Public-clonotype frequency among Vdelta1 cells appeared to correlate inversely with age at infection and decayed rapidly, seemingly not persisting beyond around 9 weeks. In CMV-uninfected infants, the public clonotype might still be present but below the detection limit.

The receptor library was made with RT-PCR. To generate TCR cDNA, RNA from PBMC was reverse transcribed using SuperScript II together with primers specific for the gamma chain and the delta chain. The cDNA was purified with AMPure XP beads, then amplified and indexed with Illumina adapters using the Nextera XT Index Kit. An Illumina MiSeq with a V2 300-cycle kit was used to sequence the gammadelta TCR libraries. Concerning the study's data processing: Using MiXCR v2.1.12, CDR3 sequences were assembled, and reads were mapped onto D, J and V genes obtained from GenBank. Repertoire analyses of the CDR3 clonotypes were performed with VDJtools v1.2.1. The public reads were reprocessed by TCRdb using CATT, and rows of matching DNA were later combined. It is TCRdb's table, rather than the study itself, that gives the V and J calls and clone size. This sample holds about 380 delta-chain clones; 20% to 25% were observed only once. Together, the top ten hold roughly 29% of the sample.

Pregnant women receiving prenatal care in Kampala, Uganda, were recruited, and the infants of these women were enrolled, with documentation of maternal HIV status required. Home visits to families took place weekly, and collection of infant clinical information, oral swabs and peripheral blood began at 6 weeks of age and was repeated every 4 months after that. Blood was drawn into heparin tubes, and PBMC were separated by Ficoll-Paque density gradient centrifugation and then cryopreserved. Via the germline V gene, CDR1 is GEAIGNYY and CDR2 EKD. From cysteine to phenylalanine, the CDR3 is 22 amino acids long. Only the CDR3 DNA stays, 66 bases, in frame from base 1. V is trimmed back by 4 bases and J by 2 bases, and the junction contains 18 bases that no gene match accounts for.

Material: peripheral blood, obtained at time point 1 of longitudinal follow-up. The rearranged chain carries TRDV2 and TRDJ3, with 11 bases matching TRDD3. The source is a human donor who was a Ugandan infant, either HIV-exposed or HIV-unexposed (not recorded which). The CDR3 corresponds to CACDRPLYWGIDNTWDTRQMFF. The sequence in DNA is TGTGCCTGTGATCGTCCCCTCTACTGGGGGATAGATAACACCTGGGACACCCGACAGATGTTTTTC.